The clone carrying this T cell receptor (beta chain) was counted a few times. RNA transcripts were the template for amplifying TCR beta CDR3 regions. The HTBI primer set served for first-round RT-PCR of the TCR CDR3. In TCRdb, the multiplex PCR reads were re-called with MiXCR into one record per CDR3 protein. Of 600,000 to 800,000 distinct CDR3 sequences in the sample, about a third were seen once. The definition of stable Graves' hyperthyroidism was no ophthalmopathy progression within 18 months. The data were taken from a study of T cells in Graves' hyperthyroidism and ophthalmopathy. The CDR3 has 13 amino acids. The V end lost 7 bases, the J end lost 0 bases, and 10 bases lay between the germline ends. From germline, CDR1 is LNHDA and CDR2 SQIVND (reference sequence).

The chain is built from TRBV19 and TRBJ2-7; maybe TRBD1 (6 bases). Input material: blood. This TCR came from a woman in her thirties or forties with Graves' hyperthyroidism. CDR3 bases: TGTGCCAGTAATCCGACAGGCTCCTACGAGCAGTACTTC. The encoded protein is CASNPTGSYEQYF.